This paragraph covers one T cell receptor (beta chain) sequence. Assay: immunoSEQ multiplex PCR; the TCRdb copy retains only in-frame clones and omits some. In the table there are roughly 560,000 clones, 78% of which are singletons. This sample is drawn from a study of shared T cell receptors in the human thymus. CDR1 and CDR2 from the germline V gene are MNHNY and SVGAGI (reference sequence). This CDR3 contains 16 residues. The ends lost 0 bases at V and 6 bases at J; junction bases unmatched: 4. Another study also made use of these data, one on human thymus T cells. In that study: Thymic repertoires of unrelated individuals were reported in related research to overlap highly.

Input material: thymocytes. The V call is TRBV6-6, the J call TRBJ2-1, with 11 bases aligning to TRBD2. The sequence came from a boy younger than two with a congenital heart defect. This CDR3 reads CASSYSLAGGTNEQFF. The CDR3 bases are TGTGCCAGCAGTTACTCCCTAGCGGGAGGCACCAATGAGCAGTTCTTC.